The present entry profiles one T cell receptor (beta chain) with its context. This record comes from a study of blood T cell repertoires in COVID-19. The overall study: Collection of acute and convalescent COVID-19 samples took place in the United States, Italy and Spain.

In the original analysis: Amplified reference gene primers provided the basis for estimating nucleated cell counts. Some clones are missing from TCRdb's copy, which holds only in-frame ones; the method was immunoSEQ multiplex PCR. That table supplies the V and J calls and clone size; D and trimming were determined from the DNA. Of some 120,000 clones in the sample, around 77% were seen once. Sequenced sample: peripheral blood. This receptor was identified in a human donor in a cohort sampled during active COVID-19.

The CDR3 DNA is TGTGCCAGCAGCATGGGGCCTAACTATGGCTACACCTTC. It codes for CASSMGPNYGYTF. The V gene is TRBV7-6, the J gene TRBJ1-2; a possible D gene is TRBD1 (5 bases). The CDR3 has 13 amino acids. Deletions cut 5 bases from V and 0 bases from J, with 7 bases between. Germline V gene data show CDR1 as SGHVS and CDR2 as FNYEAQ.